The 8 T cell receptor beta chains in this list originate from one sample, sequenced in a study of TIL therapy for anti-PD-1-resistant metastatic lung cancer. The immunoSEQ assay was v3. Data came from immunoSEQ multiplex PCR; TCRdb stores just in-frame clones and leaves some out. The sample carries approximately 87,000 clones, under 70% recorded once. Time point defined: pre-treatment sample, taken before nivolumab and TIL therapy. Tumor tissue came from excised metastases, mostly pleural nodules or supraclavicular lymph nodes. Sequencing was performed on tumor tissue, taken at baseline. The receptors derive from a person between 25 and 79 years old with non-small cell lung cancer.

The CDR3 sequence: CSVADSQETQYF. Here the CDR3 DNA reads TGCAGCGTTGCGGACAGCCAAGAGACCCAGTACTTC. This chain connects TRBV29-1 to TRBJ2-5; the D gene is possibly TRBD1 (6 bases). V lost 4 bases and J 1 base, leaving 7 bases between the germline ends. The CDR3 totals 12 residues. Germline CDR1 and CDR2: SQVTM and ANQGSEA.

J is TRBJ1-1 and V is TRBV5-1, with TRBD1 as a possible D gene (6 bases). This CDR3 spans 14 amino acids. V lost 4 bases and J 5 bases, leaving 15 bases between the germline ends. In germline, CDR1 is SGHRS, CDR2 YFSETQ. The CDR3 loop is CASSGRGSGTEAFF. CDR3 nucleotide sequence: TGCGCCAGCAGCGGGAGGGGGAGCGGGACTGAAGCTTTCTTT.

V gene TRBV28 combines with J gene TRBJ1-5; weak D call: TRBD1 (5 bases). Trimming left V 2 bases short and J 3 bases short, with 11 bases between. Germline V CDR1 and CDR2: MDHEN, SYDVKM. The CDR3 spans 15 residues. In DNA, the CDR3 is TGTGCCAGCAGTTTAGGGGCCCAGCACAATCAGCCCCAGCATTTT. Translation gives CASSLGAQHNQPQHF. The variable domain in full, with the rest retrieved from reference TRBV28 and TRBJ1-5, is DVKVTQSSRYLVKRTGEKVFLECVQDMDHENMFWYRQDPGLGLRLIYFSYDVKMKEKGDIPEGYSVSREKKERFSLILESASTNQTSMYLCASSLGAQHNQPQHFGDGTRLSIL.

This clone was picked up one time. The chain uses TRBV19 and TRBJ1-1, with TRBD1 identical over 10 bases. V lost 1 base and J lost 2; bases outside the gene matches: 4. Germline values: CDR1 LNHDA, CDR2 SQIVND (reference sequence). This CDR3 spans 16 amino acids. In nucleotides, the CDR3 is TGTGCCAGTAGTATAGCCCAGACAGGGGGCAACACTGAAGCTTTCTTT. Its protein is CASSIAQTGGNTEAFF.

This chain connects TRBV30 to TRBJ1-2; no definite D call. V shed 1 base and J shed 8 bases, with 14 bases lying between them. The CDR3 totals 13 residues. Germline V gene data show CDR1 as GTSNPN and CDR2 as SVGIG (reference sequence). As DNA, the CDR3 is TGTGCCTGGAGTGGGGCGTCGCGGCGCGGCTACACCTTC. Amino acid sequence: CAWSGASRRGYTF.

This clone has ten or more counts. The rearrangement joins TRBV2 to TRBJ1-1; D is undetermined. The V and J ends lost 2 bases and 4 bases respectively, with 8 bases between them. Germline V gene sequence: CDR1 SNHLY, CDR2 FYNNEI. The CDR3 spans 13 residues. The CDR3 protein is CASSEPRTTEAFF. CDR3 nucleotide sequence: TGTGCCAGCAGTGAACCCCGGACCACTGAAGCTTTCTTT.

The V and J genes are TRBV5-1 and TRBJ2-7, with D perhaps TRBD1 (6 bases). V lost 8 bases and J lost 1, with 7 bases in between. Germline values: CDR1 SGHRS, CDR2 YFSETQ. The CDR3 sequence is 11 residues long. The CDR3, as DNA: TGCGCCAGTACAGGGTCCTACGAGCAGTACTTC. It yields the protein CASTGSYEQYF.

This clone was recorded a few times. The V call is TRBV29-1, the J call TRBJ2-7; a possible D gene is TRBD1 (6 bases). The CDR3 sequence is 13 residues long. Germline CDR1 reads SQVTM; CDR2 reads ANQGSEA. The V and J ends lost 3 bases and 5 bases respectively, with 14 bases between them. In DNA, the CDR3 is TGCAGCGTTGAGAGGGGGATTGGCGACGAGCAGTACTTC. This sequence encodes CSVERGIGDEQYF.